This T cell receptor (beta chain) was sequenced for a study of cytomegalovirus exposure and HLA in healthy donors. The PCR ran on 60 Vbeta and 13 Jbeta primers. TCRdb's copy holds only in-frame clones and misses some; the assay was immunoSEQ multiplex PCR. This sample has fewer than 120,000 clones; around four fifths occur once, and the top ten carry just under 3%. Germline V gene data show CDR1 as SGHAT and CDR2 as FQNNGV. The CDR3 is made up of 14 amino acids. V shed 5 bases, J shed 14 bases, and the junction held 11 bases outside the gene matches. The V gene is TRBV11-2, the J gene TRBJ2-1; 11 bases match TRBD2. The TCR comes from a woman aged 55-69 years in good health and CMV-seropositive. The material sequenced was PBMCs. CDR3 amino acids: CASSQTSGILTEFF. For the CDR3, the DNA is TGTGCCAGCAGCCAGACTAGCGGGATCCTTACGGAGTTCTTC.